This T cell receptor (beta chain) was profiled in a study of OX40 agonist ivuxolimab in advanced cancers. A note on the overall study: Ivuxolimab was a fully human IgG2 agonistic monoclonal antibody targeting the costimulatory receptor OX40 (CD134). The dose-escalation cohort was roughly 87% male with a mean age of about 58 years, ranging from about 20 to 85. Prior anti-PD-1, anti-PD-L1 or anti-CTLA-4 therapy was permitted, and checkpoint inhibitors had been received by under 50% of dose-escalation patients. Intravenous ivuxolimab was administered to patients every 2 weeks at six dose levels: 0.01, 0.1, 0.3, 1.5, 3 and 10 mg/kg. The purpose of peripheral TCRbeta sequencing was to test whether ivuxolimab changed TCR sequence diversity and led to clonal T-cell expansion. Of the roughly 52 dose-escalation patients, hepatocellular carcinoma was present in about 19, melanoma in about 15, renal cell carcinoma in 9 and head and neck cancer in 9. The paper reports the monotherapy dose-escalation portion (N ≈ 50 patients) of the phase I ivuxolimab trial. Partial responses were achieved by three dose-escalation patients, of whom one had hepatocellular carcinoma and two had cutaneous melanoma. General findings and caveats noted by the study authors: Low levels of normalized T-cell clonal expansion were also seen in some nonresponding patients. After ivuxolimab, more expanded clones were found on average in CD8+ T cells than in CD4+ T cells. The antigen specificity of the peripheral T cells that underwent clonal expansion was not determined. Clonal expansion of both CD4+ and CD8+ blood T cells was observed from baseline to week 6 at doses 0.1 to 3.0 mg/kg. In the 0.1-3.0 mg/kg groups, partial responders were among the patients with the lowest normalized peripheral clonal expansion, particularly in CD8+ T cells.

Genomic DNA was extracted from sorted cells for sequencing of the TCRbeta CDR3 region. The immunoSEQ Assay was used to sequence the TCRbeta CDR3 regions. This immuneACCESS table, as held by TCRdb, lists in-frame sequences with V and J called but not all clones. Of the missing ones, under half trace to an unresolved V gene in checked studies; the others have no known cause. In this sample the table shows about 20,000 clones, 86% of which occur a single time. The biggest ten clones account for roughly a sixth of the sample. In regard to this clone: This clone's antigen is unknown. No clone much larger than this one lies a single base away; base qualities are absent.

The trial excluded patients who had a history of autoimmune disease or who were on systemic immunosuppression. Peripheral blood for TCR sequencing was collected from all dose cohorts at baseline, on cycle 4 day 1, and on cycle 7 day 1. Samples came from an open-label, multicenter, first-in-human phase I dose-escalation trial of ivuxolimab. Adults with locally advanced or metastatic head and neck squamous cell, hepatocellular, melanoma or renal cell carcinoma were enrolled in the trial. Before TCR sequencing, CD4+ T cells and CD8+ T cells from peripheral blood were sorted into separate populations. CDR1 SGHNT and CDR2 YYREEE were looked up in the germline V gene (reference sequence). The junction carries 11 bases between V and J, which are trimmed by 1 base and 3 bases respectively. The CDR3 numbers 15 residues from cysteine through phenylalanine. Only CDR3 DNA is held: 45 bases, read in frame from base 1.

This clonotype originated in an adult with an advanced solid tumor such as melanoma, head and neck, liver or kidney cancer. The sample consisted of CD4+ or CD8+ T cells sorted from blood, taken in a trial of the OX40 agonist ivuxolimab. Here the chain combines TRBV5-4 and TRBJ2-1; TRBD2 could be the D gene, as 5 bases match. In nucleotides, the sequence is TGTGCCAGCAGCTTGCCGGAGGCCTACTACAATGAGCAGTTCTTC. It translates as CASSLPEAYYNEQFF.